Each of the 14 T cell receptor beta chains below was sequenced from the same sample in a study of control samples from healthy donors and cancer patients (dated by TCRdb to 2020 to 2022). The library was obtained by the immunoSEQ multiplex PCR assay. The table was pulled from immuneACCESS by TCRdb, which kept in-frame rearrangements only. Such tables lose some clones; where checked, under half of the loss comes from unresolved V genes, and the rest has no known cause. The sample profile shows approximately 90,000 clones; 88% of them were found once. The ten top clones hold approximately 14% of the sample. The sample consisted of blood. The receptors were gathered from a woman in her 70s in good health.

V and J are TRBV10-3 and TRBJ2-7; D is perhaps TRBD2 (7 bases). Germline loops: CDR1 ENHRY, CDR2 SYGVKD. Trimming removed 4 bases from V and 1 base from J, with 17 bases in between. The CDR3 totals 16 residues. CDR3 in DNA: TGTGCCATCAGTGGCGGGGAGGGAGGGGGATCCTACGAGCAGTACTTC. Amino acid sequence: CAISGGEGGGSYEQYF.

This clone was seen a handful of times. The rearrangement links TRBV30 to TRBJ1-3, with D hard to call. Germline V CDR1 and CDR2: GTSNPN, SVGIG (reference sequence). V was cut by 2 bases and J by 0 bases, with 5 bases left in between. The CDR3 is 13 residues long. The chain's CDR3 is CAWSLFSGNTIYF. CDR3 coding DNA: TGTGCCTGGAGTTTGTTCTCTGGAAACACCATATATTTT.

CDR3: CSVQFGTGELFF. The CDR3 coding sequence is TGCAGCGTTCAGTTCGGGACCGGGGAGCTGTTTTTT. The rearrangement links TRBV29-1 to TRBJ2-2; D unclear. Trimming left V 5 bases short and J 5 bases short, with 9 bases between. The CDR3 has 12 amino acids. The V gene's germline CDR1 is SQVTM and CDR2 ANQGSEA.

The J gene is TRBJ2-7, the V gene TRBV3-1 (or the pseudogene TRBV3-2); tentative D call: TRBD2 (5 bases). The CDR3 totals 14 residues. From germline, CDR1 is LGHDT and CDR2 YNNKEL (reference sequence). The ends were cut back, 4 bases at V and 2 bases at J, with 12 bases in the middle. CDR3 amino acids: CASSPAAGTYEQYF. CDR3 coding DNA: TGTGCCAGCAGCCCCGCGGCGGGTACCTACGAGCAGTACTTC.

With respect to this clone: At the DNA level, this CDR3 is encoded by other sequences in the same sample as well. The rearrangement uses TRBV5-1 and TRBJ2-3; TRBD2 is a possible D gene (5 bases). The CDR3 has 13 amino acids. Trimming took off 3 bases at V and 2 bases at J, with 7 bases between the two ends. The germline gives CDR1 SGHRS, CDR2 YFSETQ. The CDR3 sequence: CASSSGNTDTQYF. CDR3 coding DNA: TGCGCCAGCAGCTCGGGGAACACAGATACGCAGTATTTT.

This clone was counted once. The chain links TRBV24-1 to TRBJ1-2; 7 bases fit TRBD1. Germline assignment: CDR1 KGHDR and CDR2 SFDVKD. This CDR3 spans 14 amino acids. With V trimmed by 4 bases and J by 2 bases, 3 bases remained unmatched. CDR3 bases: TGTGCCACCAGTGAGGCGACAGGGAACTATGGCTACACCTTC. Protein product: CATSEATGNYGYTF.

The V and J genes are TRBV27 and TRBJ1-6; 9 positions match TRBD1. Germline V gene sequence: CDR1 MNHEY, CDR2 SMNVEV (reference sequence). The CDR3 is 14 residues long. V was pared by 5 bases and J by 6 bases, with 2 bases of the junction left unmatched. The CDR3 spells CASSQGQGNSPLHF. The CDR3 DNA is TGTGCCAGCAGTCAGGGACAGGGTAATTCACCCCTCCACTTT.

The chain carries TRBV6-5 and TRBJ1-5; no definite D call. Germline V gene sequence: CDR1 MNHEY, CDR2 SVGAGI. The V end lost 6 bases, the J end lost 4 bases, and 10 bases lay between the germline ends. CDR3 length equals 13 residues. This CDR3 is CASRTTPNQPQHF. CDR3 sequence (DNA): TGTGCCAGCAGGACGACGCCAAATCAGCCCCAGCATTTT.

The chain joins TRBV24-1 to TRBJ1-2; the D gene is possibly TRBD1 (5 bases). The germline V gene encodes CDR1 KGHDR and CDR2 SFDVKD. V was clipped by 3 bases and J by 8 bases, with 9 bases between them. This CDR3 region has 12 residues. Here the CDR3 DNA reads TGTGCCACCAGTGATGGGGGTAAGGGCTACACCTTC. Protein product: CATSDGGKGYTF.

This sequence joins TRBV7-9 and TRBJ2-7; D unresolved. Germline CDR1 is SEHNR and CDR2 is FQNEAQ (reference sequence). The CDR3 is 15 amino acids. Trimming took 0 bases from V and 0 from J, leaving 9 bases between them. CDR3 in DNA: TGTGCCAGCAGCTTAGCTGGCAGTTTCTCCTACGAGCAGTACTTC. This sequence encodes CASSLAGSFSYEQYF. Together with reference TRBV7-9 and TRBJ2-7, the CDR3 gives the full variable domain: DTGVSQNPRHKITKRGQNVTFRCDPISEHNRLYWYRQTLGQGPEFLTYFQNEAQLEKSRLLSDRFSAERPKGSFSTLEIQRTEQGDSAMYLCASSLAGSFSYEQYFGPGTRLTVT.

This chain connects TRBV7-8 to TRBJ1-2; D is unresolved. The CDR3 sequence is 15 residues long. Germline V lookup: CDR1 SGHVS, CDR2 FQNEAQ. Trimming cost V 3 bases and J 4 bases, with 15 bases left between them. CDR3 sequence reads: CASSLGENLGYGYTF. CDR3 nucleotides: TGTGCCAGCAGCTTGGGAGAGAACTTGGGCTATGGCTACACCTTC.

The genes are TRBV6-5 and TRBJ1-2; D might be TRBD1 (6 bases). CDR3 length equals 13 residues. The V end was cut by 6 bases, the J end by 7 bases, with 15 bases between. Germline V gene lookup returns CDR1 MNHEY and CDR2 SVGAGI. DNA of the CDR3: TGTGCCAGCAGACAGGGTTTCCTGAGTGGCTACACCTTC. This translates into CASRQGFLSGYTF.

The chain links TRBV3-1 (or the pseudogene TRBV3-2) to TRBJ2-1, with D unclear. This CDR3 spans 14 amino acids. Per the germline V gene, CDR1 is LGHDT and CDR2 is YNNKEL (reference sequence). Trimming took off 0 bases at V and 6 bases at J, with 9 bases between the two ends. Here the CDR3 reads CASSQDRWRNEQFF. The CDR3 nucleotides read TGTGCCAGCAGCCAAGATAGATGGCGCAATGAGCAGTTCTTC.

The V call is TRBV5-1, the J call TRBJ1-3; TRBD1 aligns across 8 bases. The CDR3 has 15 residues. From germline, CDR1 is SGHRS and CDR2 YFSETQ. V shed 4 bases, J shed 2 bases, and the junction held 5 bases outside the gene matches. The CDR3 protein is CASSIGQGAGNTIYF. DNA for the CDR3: TGCGCCAGCAGCATCGGACAGGGTGCTGGAAACACCATATATTTT.